Below, one T cell receptor beta chain is given with its context. Its cognate antigen is unknown. TCRdb re-derived calls from the 5' RACE reads in MiXCR, one entry per CDR3 protein. Seen here are a few hundred thousand distinct CDR3 sequences, 12% observed once, and the top ten hold 6.5% to 7%. This entry comes from a study of CD8 T cells in ankylosing spondylitis. The CDR3 sequence is 16 residues long. Germline V gene sequence: CDR1 LGHDT, CDR2 YNNKEL (reference sequence). The germline V and J ends were trimmed by 1 base and 2 bases, with 12 bases remaining between them. Study outcomes and limitations: It appeared that ankylosing spondylitis blood was characterized by a TCR beta motif of about eight highly homologous variants.

The specimen sequenced was blood, either unsorted or a sorted T cell fraction (not recorded which). The chain links TRBV3-1 to TRBJ1-5; the D gene is possibly TRBD1 (6 bases). The receptor comes from a male donor with ankylosing spondylitis. The CDR3 DNA reads TGTGCCAGCAGCCAAGGTACAGGGTACGGCAATCAGCCCCAGCATTTT. Encoded protein: CASSQGTGYGNQPQHF.